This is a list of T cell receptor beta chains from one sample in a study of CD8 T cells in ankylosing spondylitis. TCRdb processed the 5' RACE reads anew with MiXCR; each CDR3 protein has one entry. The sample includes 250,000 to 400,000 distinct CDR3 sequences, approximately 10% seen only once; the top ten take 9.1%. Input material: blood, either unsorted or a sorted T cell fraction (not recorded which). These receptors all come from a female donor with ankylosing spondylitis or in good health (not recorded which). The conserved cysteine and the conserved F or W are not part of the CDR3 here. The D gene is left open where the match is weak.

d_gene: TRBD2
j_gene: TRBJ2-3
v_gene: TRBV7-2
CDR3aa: ASSRTSGTGSDTQY

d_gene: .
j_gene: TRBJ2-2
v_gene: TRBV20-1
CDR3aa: SARKPPPGELF

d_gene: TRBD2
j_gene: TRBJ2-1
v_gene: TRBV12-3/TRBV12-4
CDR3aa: ASGPRGLAGGHGEF

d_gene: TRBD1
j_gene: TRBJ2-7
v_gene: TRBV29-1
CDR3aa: SVAGQVLYEQY

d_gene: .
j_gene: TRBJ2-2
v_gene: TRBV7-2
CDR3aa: ASSPGPTQLNTGELF

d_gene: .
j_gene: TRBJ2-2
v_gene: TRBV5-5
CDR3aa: ASSMDPSIVAGELF

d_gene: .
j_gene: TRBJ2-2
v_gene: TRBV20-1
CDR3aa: SARGLHTGELF

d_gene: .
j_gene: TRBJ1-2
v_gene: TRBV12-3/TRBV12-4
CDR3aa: ASSFKGYT

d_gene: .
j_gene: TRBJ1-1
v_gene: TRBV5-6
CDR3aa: ASSLGGENTEAF

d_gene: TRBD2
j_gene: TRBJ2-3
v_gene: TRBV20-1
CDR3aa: SASSITGTKTDTQY

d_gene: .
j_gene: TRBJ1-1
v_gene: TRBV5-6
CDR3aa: ASSLLGRSGGMYTEAF

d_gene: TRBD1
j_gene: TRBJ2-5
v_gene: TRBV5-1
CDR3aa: ASSHGRGKETQY